This T cell receptor beta chain was obtained from a study of cytomegalovirus exposure and HLA in healthy donors. The ends were cut back, 3 bases at V and 2 bases at J, with 11 bases in the middle. This CDR3 is built from 13 residues. Looked up from germline, CDR1 is SQVTM and CDR2 is ANQGSEA. General observations from the study: According to an earlier analysis, most TCR beta V segments yielded productive rearrangements about 90% or about 30% of the time. Cytomegalovirus-associated status was assigned to about 170 TCR beta chains. Reported findings show TCR beta sequences accurately forecast HLA-A and HLA-B alleles in most subjects.

Note on this clone: Its antigen is not known.

Use of 60 Vbeta and 13 Jbeta primers characterized the PCR. This table comes from immunoSEQ multiplex PCR, and its TCRdb copy is limited to in-frame clones, with some not included. The data include 130,000 to 150,000 clones; the top ten clones carry about 2.5%. Donors had nominal health at sampling but likely had unrecorded immune exposures. The receptor comes from a man aged 35 to 55 in good health and CMV-seronegative. Sequencing was performed on PBMCs. The genes are TRBV29-1 and TRBJ2-7; a weak D match, TRBD1 (5 bases). The CDR3 loop is CSVDRQGTYEQYF. CDR3 in DNA: TGCAGCGTTGATCGGCAGGGTACCTACGAGCAGTACTTC.